A single sample is the source of the 2 T cell receptor beta chains below, sequenced in a study of blood T cells in healthy people across ages. The use of a sample-barcoded 5' primer and a J-beta primer mix characterized a second PCR of roughly 6 to 11 cycles. Via MiXCR, TCRdb re-called the 5' RACE reads, giving one row per CDR3 protein. Of around 1.7 million distinct CDR3 sequences listed, 28% are singletons. The sample was blood. Source of these receptors: a woman aged 25 to 39 in good health.

This clonotype was seen a handful of times. The genes are TRBV12-3 or TRBV12-4 and TRBJ1-2; a weak D match, TRBD1 (5 bases). The V gene lost 6 bases and the J gene lost 4 bases, with 15 bases spanning the gap. The CDR3 length is 14 residues. CDR3 in amino acids: CASRVAGRGYGYTF. In DNA form, the CDR3 reads TGTGCCAGCAGGGTTGCTGGGAGGGGCTATGGCTACACCTTC.

This clonotype was counted many times. The genes are TRBV12-3 or TRBV12-4 and TRBJ1-2; no clear D. V lost 4 bases to trimming and J lost 4 bases, with 10 bases between them. CDR3 length: 13 amino acids. The CDR3 protein is CASSYEPGYGYTF. CDR3 in DNA: TGTGCCAGCAGTTATGAGCCCGGCTATGGCTACACCTTC.